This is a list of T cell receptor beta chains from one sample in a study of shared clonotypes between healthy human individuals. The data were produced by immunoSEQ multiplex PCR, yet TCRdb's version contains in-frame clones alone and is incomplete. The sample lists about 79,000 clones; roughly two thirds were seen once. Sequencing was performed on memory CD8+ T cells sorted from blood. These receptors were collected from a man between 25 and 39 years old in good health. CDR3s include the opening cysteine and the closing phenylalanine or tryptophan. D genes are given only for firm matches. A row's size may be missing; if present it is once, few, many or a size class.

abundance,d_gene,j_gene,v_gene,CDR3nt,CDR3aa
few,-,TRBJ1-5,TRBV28,TGTGCCAGCAGTTTATGGTCCGGGACCGCCGGCCAGCCCCAGCATTTT,CASSLWSGTAGQPQHF
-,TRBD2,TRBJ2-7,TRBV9,TGTGCCAGCAGCGTAGCTGGCGAGGCTAGCGGGGGAGACTACGAGCAGTACTTC,CASSVAGEASGGDYEQYF
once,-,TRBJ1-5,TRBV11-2,TGTGCCAGCAGCTTTCTAGGGCAGGGGCTCAATCAGCCCCAGCATTTT,CASSFLGQGLNQPQHF
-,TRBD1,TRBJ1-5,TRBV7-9,TGTGCCAGCAGCTCCACAGGGGGCAATCAGCCCCAGCATTTT,CASSSTGGNQPQHF
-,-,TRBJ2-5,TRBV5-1,TGCGCCAGCAGCCCCCCCCCGGGACGGACACACCAAGAGACCCAGTACTTC,CASSPPPGRTHQETQYF
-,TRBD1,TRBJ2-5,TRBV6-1,TGTGCCAGCGCTAGGACAGGGGGCGTTTTAGAGACCCAGTACTTC,CASARTGGVLETQYF
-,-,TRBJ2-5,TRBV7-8,TGTGCCAGCAGCCCGAGACTAGAGGAGGGTGAGACCCAGTACTTC,CASSPRLEEGETQYF
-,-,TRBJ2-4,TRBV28,TGTGCCAGCATCCGGGGGCCCACTGAGGACATTCAGTACTTC,CASIRGPTEDIQYF
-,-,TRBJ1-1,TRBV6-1,TGTGCCAGCAGTGAACGGCTGTTGGGGAACACTGAAGCTTTCTTT,CASSERLLGNTEAFF
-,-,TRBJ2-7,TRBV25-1,TGTGCCAGCAGTAGCGGCTACGAGCAGTACTTC,CASSSGYEQYF
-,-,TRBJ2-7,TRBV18,TGTGCCAGCTCACCCATTAGCGGGACAGGCCACGAGCAGTACTTC,CASSPISGTGHEQYF
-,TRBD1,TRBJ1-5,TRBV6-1,TGTGCCAGCAGCGAACCAGGACAGGGGGCGGCTCAGCCCCAGCATTTT,CASSEPGQGAAQPQHF
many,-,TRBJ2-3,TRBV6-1,TGTGCCAGCAGTGAATACGACGGGAGCACAGATACGCAGTATTTT,CASSEYDGSTDTQYF
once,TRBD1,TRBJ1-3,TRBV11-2,TGTGCCAGCAGCTTATCCCACGGCCAGGGGGACAACACCATATATTTT,CASSLSHGQGDNTIYF
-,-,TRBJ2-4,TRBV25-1,TGTGCCAGCAGTGACGGAAACAAGAAGTACTTC,CASSDGNKKYF
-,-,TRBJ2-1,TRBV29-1,TGCAGCGTTGAAGGGACAGATACCCGCAATGAGCAGTTCTTC,CSVEGTDTRNEQFF
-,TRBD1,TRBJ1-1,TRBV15,TGTGCCACCAGCAGTGGACAGGGGGCTAGAAACACTGAAGCTTTCTTT,CATSSGQGARNTEAFF
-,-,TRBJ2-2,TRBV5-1,TGCGCCAGCAGCTTGAATCCGGGCGGGGAGCTGTTTTTT,CASSLNPGGELFF
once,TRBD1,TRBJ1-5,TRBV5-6,TGTGCCAGCAGCTTGGCCGCCGGGACAGGTCCTATGATCCAGCCCCAGCATTTT,CASSLAAGTGPMIQPQHF
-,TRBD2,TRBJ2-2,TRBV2,TGTGCCAGCAGTGGGCGGGTAGCGGGAGCCGGGGAGCTGTTTTTT,CASSGRVAGAGELFF
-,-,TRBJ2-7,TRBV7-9,TGTGCCAGCAGCCCGGGGTCGGGCGAGCAGTACTTC,CASSPGSGEQYF
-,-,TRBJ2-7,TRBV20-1,TGCAGTGCTAGATGGGGGTACGAGCAGTACTTC,CSARWGYEQYF
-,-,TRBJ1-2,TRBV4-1,TGCGCCAGCAGCTCCAACTCAGGGGTTAGTGGCTACACCTTC,CASSSNSGVSGYTF
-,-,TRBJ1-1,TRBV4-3,TGCGCCAGCAGCCATGGCCGGGCCCCTAACACTGAAGCTTTCTTT,CASSHGRAPNTEAFF
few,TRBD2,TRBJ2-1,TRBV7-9,TGTGCCAGCAGCGAAGGTGGGAGGGGAGTCTACAATGAGCAGTTCTTC,CASSEGGRGVYNEQFF
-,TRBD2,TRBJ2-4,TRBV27,TGTGCCAGCAGTTTATGGCGGGAGGGAACCAAAAACATTCAGTACTTC,CASSLWREGTKNIQYF
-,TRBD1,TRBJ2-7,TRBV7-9,TGTGCCAGCAGCTTAACAGGGGTCCACTACGAGCAGTACTTC,CASSLTGVHYEQYF
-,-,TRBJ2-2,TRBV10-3,TGTGCCATCACCAGGTCGGCCGGGGAGCTGTTTTTT,CAITRSAGELFF
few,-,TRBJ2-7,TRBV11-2,TGTGCCAGCAGCCTGACTGTCGAGCGCTACCTCTCCTACGAGCAGTACTTC,CASSLTVERYLSYEQYF
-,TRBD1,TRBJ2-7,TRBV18,TGTGCCAGCTGGGACAGCGCCTCCTACGAGCAGTACTTC,CASWDSASYEQYF
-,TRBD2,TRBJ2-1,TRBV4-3,TGCGCCAGCAGCAAGGGACTAGGTCGCGAAAATGAGCAGTTCTTC,CASSKGLGRENEQFF
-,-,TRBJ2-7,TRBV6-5,TGTGCCAGCAGCCCAGGTTCGGCCTACGAGCAGTACTTC,CASSPGSAYEQYF
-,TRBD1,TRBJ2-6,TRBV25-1,TGTGCCAGCAGTGCCTGGACAGGGGTCGGGGCCAACGTCCTGACTTTC,CASSAWTGVGANVLTF
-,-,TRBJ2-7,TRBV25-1,TGTGCCAGCAGTGACAGTACCTACGAGCAGTACTTC,CASSDSTYEQYF
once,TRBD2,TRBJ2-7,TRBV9,TGTGCCAGCAGCGTAGACTGGGCTAGCGGCCCCTACGAGCAGTACTTC,CASSVDWASGPYEQYF
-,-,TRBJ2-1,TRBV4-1,TGCGCCAGCAGCCCCGCCCTCCAGATGGGCTCCTACAATGAGCAGTTCTTC,CASSPALQMGSYNEQFF
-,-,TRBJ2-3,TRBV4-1,TGCGCCAGCAGCCTTCTACCTGGGTTTACAGATACGCAGTATTTT,CASSLLPGFTDTQYF
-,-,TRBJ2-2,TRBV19,TGTGCCAGTAGTATTTACACCGGGGAGCTGTTTTTT,CASSIYTGELFF
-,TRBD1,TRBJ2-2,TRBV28,TGTGCCAGCAGTTTCCCATCCGACAGGGCGCACGGGGAGCTGTTTTTT,CASSFPSDRAHGELFF
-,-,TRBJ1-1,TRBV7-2,TGTGCCAGCAGCTTAGCGCTAGGGGACGGAGGGACTGAAGCTTTCTTT,CASSLALGDGGTEAFF
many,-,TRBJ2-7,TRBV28,TGTGCCAGCACTATAGGCACGGACTACGAGCAGTACTTC,CASTIGTDYEQYF
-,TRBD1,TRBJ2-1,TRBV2,TGTGCCAGCAGTGAAGGAGGGGGCGTAGCCTACAATGAGCAGTTCTTC,CASSEGGGVAYNEQFF
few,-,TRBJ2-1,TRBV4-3,TGCGCCAGCAGCCAAGATCGGGCGGGCTCCTACAATGAGCAGTTCTTC,CASSQDRAGSYNEQFF
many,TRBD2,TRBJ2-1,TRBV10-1,TGCGCCAGCAAGTGGCGGCGGGAGTTAGTTAATGAGCAGTTCTTC,CASKWRRELVNEQFF
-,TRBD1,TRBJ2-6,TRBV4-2,TGTGCCAGCAGCCAAGCAGGGGGCTCTGGGGCCAACGTCCTGACTTTC,CASSQAGGSGANVLTF
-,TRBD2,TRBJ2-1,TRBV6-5,TGTGCCAGCACCCTAACGACTAGCGGGAGTAGTGAGCAGTTCTTC,CASTLTTSGSSEQFF
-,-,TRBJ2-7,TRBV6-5,TGTGCCAGCAGTTCCTTCAGGGGTAGGGCCTACGAGCAGTACTTC,CASSSFRGRAYEQYF
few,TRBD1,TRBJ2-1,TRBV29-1,TGCAGCGTTACCACGGGACAGGACTACAATGAGCAGTTCTTC,CSVTTGQDYNEQFF
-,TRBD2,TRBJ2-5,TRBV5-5,TGTGCCAGCAGTCTTTTACCGGGAGGGCGGGAGGAGACCCAGTACTTC,CASSLLPGGREETQYF
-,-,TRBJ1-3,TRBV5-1,TGCGCCAGCAGCTCATCCGACACGAGCTCTGGAAACACCATATATTTT,CASSSSDTSSGNTIYF
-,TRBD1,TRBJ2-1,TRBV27,TGTGCCAGCAGTTGGGGGACAGGGGTTTTGGATGAGCAGTTCTTC,CASSWGTGVLDEQFF
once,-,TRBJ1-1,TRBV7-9,TGTGCCAGCAGCCCCTTTGAGCGGGTACAGACTGAAGCTTTCTTT,CASSPFERVQTEAFF
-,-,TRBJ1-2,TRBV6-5,TGTGCCAGCAGTTCGAGCGGTTGGGGTAACTATGGCTACACCTTC,CASSSSGWGNYGYTF
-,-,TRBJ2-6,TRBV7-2,TGTGCCAGCAGCCCCGTCAGGTCTGGGGCCAACGTCCTGACTTTC,CASSPVRSGANVLTF
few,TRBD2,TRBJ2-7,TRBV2,TGTGCCGCAACCCAGGGACTAGATAATTCAGGGCAGTACTTC,CAATQGLDNSGQYF
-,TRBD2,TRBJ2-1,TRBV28,TGTGCCAGCAGAGGACTAGCGGGAACAGCCTACAATGAGCAGTTCTTC,CASRGLAGTAYNEQFF
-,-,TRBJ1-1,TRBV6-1,TGTGCCAGCAGTAGGAACACTGAAGCTTTCTTT,CASSRNTEAFF